This is a list of T cell receptor beta chains from one sample in a study of CD8+ T cells in alopecia areata. The protocol was immunoSEQ multiplex PCR, while the TCRdb copy is restricted to in-frame clones and leaves out a portion. The sample records around 200,000 clones, roughly 62% being singletons. Sample: CD8+ T cells sorted from blood, taken at week 24, from a patient treated with tofacitinib. These receptors came from a human donor with alopecia areata. Each CDR3 is given with its conserved first and last residue. A D gene is named only where the DNA matches it firmly. For some rows the clone size is stated as once, few or many, or as a class when expanded; others skip it.

j_call,v_call,d_call,clone_size,cdr3_nt,cdr3_aa
TRBJ2-1,TRBV7-2,-,-,TGTGCCAGCAGCTTATGGACAAATGAGCAGTTCTTC,CASSLWTNEQFF
TRBJ2-3,TRBV7-9,-,-,TGTGCCAGCAGCCCCAGGTGGGGGCCCGACACAGATACGCAGTATTTT,CASSPRWGPDTDTQYF
TRBJ2-5,TRBV29-1,TRBD1,few,TGCAGCGTTGAACAAACAGGGGGCGCGACCCAGTACTTC,CSVEQTGGATQYF
TRBJ2-7,TRBV6-1,-,-,TGTGCCAGCAGTGACCCCTACGAGCAGTACTTC,CASSDPYEQYF
TRBJ1-4,TRBV13,TRBD1,-,TGTGCCAGCAGCCCGCGACAGGGACCGCATGAAAAACTGTTTTTT,CASSPRQGPHEKLFF
TRBJ1-5,TRBV30,-,-,TGTGCCTGGAGCTCCGGGGGTTATCAGCCCCAGCATTTT,CAWSSGGYQPQHF
TRBJ2-3,TRBV29-1,-,-,TGCAGCGTTCTTGAGAGTTTTACTAGCACAGATACGCAGTATTTT,CSVLESFTSTDTQYF
TRBJ1-1,TRBV5-1,-,-,TGCGCCAGCAGCTTCAGGGTCTTTATGAACACTGAAGCTTTCTTT,CASSFRVFMNTEAFF
TRBJ1-2,TRBV5-1,-,few,TGCGCCAGCAGCTTGGGAGAGAACTATGGCTACACCTTC,CASSLGENYGYTF
TRBJ1-2,TRBV7-2,-,once,TGTGCCAGCAGCTTAGTGGATGGCAGAGACTATGGCTACACCTTC,CASSLVDGRDYGYTF
TRBJ2-7,TRBV7-9,-,-,TGTGCCAGCAGCTCCTCGGACGGGCTCCACTACGAGCAGTACTTC,CASSSSDGLHYEQYF
TRBJ2-5,TRBV5-4,-,-,TGTGCCAGCAGCCAATGGGGGGAACAGACCCAGTACTTC,CASSQWGEQTQYF
TRBJ1-1,TRBV15,-,-,TGTGCCACCAGCAGAGATTGGGGTCTAGAAGCTTTCTTT,CATSRDWGLEAFF
TRBJ1-2,TRBV4-1,-,-,TGCGCCAGCAGCCAAGGGAGATATGGCTACACCTTC,CASSQGRYGYTF
TRBJ2-2,TRBV2,-,-,TGTGCCAGCCTTACCACGGAGGGGACCGGGGAGCTGTTTTTT,CASLTTEGTGELFF
TRBJ2-7,TRBV2,TRBD2,-,TGTGCCAGCAGTGGCGGGGGGGTCTCCTACGAGCAGTACTTC,CASSGGGVSYEQYF
TRBJ2-7,TRBV30,TRBD1,-,TGTGCCTGGATAAGGGACAGTTCCTACGAGCAGTACTTC,CAWIRDSSYEQYF
TRBJ2-5,TRBV15,-,-,TGTGCCACCAGCCGAAAGGGAGGGGGAGAAGAGACCCAGTACTTC,CATSRKGGGEETQYF
TRBJ2-5,TRBV7-2,-,-,TGTGCCAGCAGCTCGCGCGGGCGGGGCGAAGAGACCCAGTACTTC,CASSSRGRGEETQYF
TRBJ2-1,TRBV4-1,-,-,TGCGCCAGCAGCCAAGATCCCGGGGGACCGATCAGCTCCTACAATGAGCAGTTCTTC,CASSQDPGGPISSYNEQFF
TRBJ2-1,TRBV7-6,TRBD1,-,TGTGCCAGCAGCCCAACCGGACAGGGGGCGCGCAATGAGCAGTTCTTC,CASSPTGQGARNEQFF
TRBJ2-7,TRBV4-2,TRBD1,few,TGTGCCAGCAGCCAGTCCGGGACAGGGTCCTACGAGCAGTACTTC,CASSQSGTGSYEQYF
TRBJ2-1,TRBV4-1,TRBD1,once,TGCGCCAGCAGCCACCGAAGTTGGACAGGGGACAATGAGCAGTTCTTC,CASSHRSWTGDNEQFF
TRBJ1-5,TRBV19,-,-,TGTGCCAGTAGTACCAGTTATAGCAATCAGCCCCAGCATTTT,CASSTSYSNQPQHF
TRBJ2-5,TRBV5-6,TRBD1,-,TGTGCCAAAAAACGCCGGGACAGGACCATGGGCCAAGAGACCCAGTACTTC,CAKKRRDRTMGQETQYF
TRBJ2-1,TRBV1,-,once,TGCACCAGCAGCCAAATTAGGGACAGTTACAATGAGCAGTTCTTC,CTSSQIRDSYNEQFF
TRBJ1-6,TRBV19,TRBD1,-,TGTGCCAGTAGCCGGGACAGGGTCCGTTCACCCCTCCACTTT,CASSRDRVRSPLHF
TRBJ2-5,TRBV7-6,-,few,TGTGCCAGCAGCGGGGAGACCCAGTACTTC,CASSGETQYF
TRBJ1-2,TRBV4-1,-,-,TGCGCCAGCAGCCAAGATGGGTGGCAGGGAGGAGGCTACACCTTC,CASSQDGWQGGGYTF
TRBJ1-2,TRBV9,TRBD1,-,TGTGCCAGCAGCGTACTAGGACAGGGTCATGGCTACACCTTC,CASSVLGQGHGYTF
TRBJ2-1,TRBV29-1,-,-,TGCAGCGTTGACGGGCAGCGGACACCCGGTGAGCAGTTCTTC,CSVDGQRTPGEQFF
TRBJ1-2,TRBV30,-,-,TGTGCCTGGATCCCCGGCGGGGGTGGCTACACCTTC,CAWIPGGGGYTF
TRBJ2-3,TRBV30,-,-,TGTGCCTGGAGTGTATTGCTAGCGCGACCCACAGATACGCAGTATTTT,CAWSVLLARPTDTQYF
TRBJ2-3,TRBV5-1,-,few,TGCGCCAGCAGCTTCGGGGGGCGGATGGTAGATACGCAGTATTTT,CASSFGGRMVDTQYF
TRBJ2-1,TRBV11-2,-,-,TGTGCCAGCAGCTTATTGGCAGGGGCTATCGATGAGCAGTTCTTC,CASSLLAGAIDEQFF
TRBJ2-3,TRBV13,-,-,TGTGCCAGCAGCTTGAGGGACTGGGCAGATACGCAGTATTTT,CASSLRDWADTQYF
TRBJ1-1,TRBV5-1,-,-,TGCGCCAGCAGCCCCAATTGGGGGATGAACACTGAAGCTTTCTTT,CASSPNWGMNTEAFF
TRBJ2-1,TRBV2,TRBD2,many,TGTGCCAGCGTGGGCGGGGGGTCCTACAATGAGCAGTTCTTC,CASVGGGSYNEQFF
TRBJ2-7,TRBV30,TRBD1,-,TGTGCCACGGAGACAGGGCCCTACGAGCAGTACTTC,CATETGPYEQYF
TRBJ1-5,TRBV15,TRBD1,few,TGTGCCACCCGCGAGGGGGCTCAGCCCCAGCATTTT,CATREGAQPQHF
TRBJ2-7,TRBV29-1,-,-,TGCAGCGTTGCTGGGGAGACCTCCTACGAGCAGTACTTC,CSVAGETSYEQYF
TRBJ1-1,TRBV13,-,few,TGTGCCAGCAGCTTGGGCACTGAAGCTTTCTTT,CASSLGTEAFF
TRBJ2-3,TRBV9,-,-,TGTGCCAGCAGCGTACGTGGTCCGACTACAGGCACAGATACGCAGTATTTT,CASSVRGPTTGTDTQYF
TRBJ1-2,TRBV13,-,-,TGTGCCAGCAGCACCCGGACTCAACACTATGGCTACACCTTC,CASSTRTQHYGYTF
TRBJ1-1,TRBV6-1,-,-,TGTGCCGGGGGGGAGGCGAACACTGAAGCTTTCTTT,CAGGEANTEAFF
TRBJ2-1,TRBV2,-,few,TGTGCCAGCAGTGAAGTACAACCTGAGCAGTTCTTC,CASSEVQPEQFF
TRBJ2-2,TRBV5-6,TRBD2,few,TGTGCCAGCAGCTTAGCGGGGACCACCGGGGAGCTGTTTTTT,CASSLAGTTGELFF
TRBJ2-7,TRBV14,-,-,TGTGCCAGCAGCCAAGTTGAGAATTACGAGCAGTACTTC,CASSQVENYEQYF
TRBJ2-4,TRBV7-9,TRBD1,-,TGTGCCAGCAGCCCAAGGACAGGGCACACCAAAAACATTCAGTACTTC,CASSPRTGHTKNIQYF
TRBJ1-2,TRBV6-5,-,-,TGTGCCAGCTCCGCCGGACTCGTTGGTGGCTACACCTTC,CASSAGLVGGYTF
TRBJ1-5,TRBV6-1,-,few,TGTGCCAGCAGTGAATGGACCAATCAGCCCCAGCATTTT,CASSEWTNQPQHF
TRBJ1-4,TRBV6-1,-,-,TGTGCCAGCAGTGCCGGGGCCGCCTACCGAACTAATGAAAAACTGTTTTTT,CASSAGAAYRTNEKLFF
TRBJ1-2,TRBV2,-,-,TGTGCCAGCAGTGGGGATCTGGGGCGGGCAGATCTGTTCGGGGGCTACACCTTC,CASSGDLGRADLFGGYTF
TRBJ2-1,TRBV9,-,once,TGTGCCAGCAGCTTTCTCCGGACTATTCAGTACAATGAGCAGTTCTTC,CASSFLRTIQYNEQFF
TRBJ1-1,TRBV29-1,-,-,TGCAGCGTCACCGACCCCCCTGAAGCTTTCTTT,CSVTDPPEAFF
TRBJ1-6,TRBV15,-,-,TGTGCCACCAGCAGAGAGTCGAAACAGGGTGGCTCACCCCTCCACTTT,CATSRESKQGGSPLHF
TRBJ1-5,TRBV2,-,-,TGTGCCAGCAGTGAGGGGGCGCAGAATCAGCCCCAGCATTTT,CASSEGAQNQPQHF
TRBJ2-7,TRBV2,-,-,TGTGCCAGCACCGGACTGGACACCCACGAGCAGTACTTC,CASTGLDTHEQYF
TRBJ2-7,TRBV4-2,TRBD2,-,TGTGCCAGCAGCCAATCCAGCGGGGGATACGAGCAGTACTTC,CASSQSSGGYEQYF